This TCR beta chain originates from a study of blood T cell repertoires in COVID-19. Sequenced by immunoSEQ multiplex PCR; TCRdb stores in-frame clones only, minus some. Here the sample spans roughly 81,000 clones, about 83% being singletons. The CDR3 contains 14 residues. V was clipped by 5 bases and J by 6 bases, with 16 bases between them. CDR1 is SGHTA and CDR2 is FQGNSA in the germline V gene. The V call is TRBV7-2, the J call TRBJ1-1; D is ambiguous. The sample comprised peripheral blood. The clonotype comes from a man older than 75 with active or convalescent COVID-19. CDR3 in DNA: TGTGCCAGCAGCGGCGGTTGGAGTGACTCTGAAGCTTTCTTT. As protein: CASSGGWSDSEAFF. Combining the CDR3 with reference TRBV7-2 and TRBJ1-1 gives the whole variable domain GAGVSQSPSNKVTEKGKDVELRCDPISGHTALYWYRQSLGQGLEFLIYFQGNSAPDKSGLPSDRFSAERTGGSVSTLTIQRTQQEDSAVYLCASSGGWSDSEAFFGQGTRLTVV.